One and the same sample provided the 30 T cell receptor beta chains below, sequenced in a study of Graves' ophthalmopathy and Graves' hyperthyroidism. Investigators amplified TCR beta CDR3 regions from RNA transcripts. RT-PCR in the first round used HTBI primers; a second-round multiplex PCR followed. TCRdb called the multiplex PCR reads again in MiXCR, with one record for every CDR3 protein. This sample has more than 300,000 distinct CDR3 sequences, with about 17% found just once. Material: peripheral blood. The receptors come from an adult woman with stable Graves' hyperthyroidism.

In its sample, this clonotype was seen many times. The V and J genes are TRBV10-3 and TRBJ2-7; a weak D match, TRBD2 (6 bases). This CDR3 has 12 residues. Germline assignment: CDR1 ENHRY and CDR2 SYGVKD. Trimming pared 6 bases from V and 0 bases from J, leaving 6 bases between. The CDR3 protein is CAIRTSSYEQYF. The CDR3 nucleotides are TGTGCCATCAGGACTAGCTCCTACGAGCAGTACTTC.

This clonotype was recorded at least ten times. The chain combines TRBV27 with TRBJ2-2, with D possibly being TRBD1 or TRBD2 (5 bases each). The CDR3 length is 15 residues. The V end was cut by 5 bases, the J end by 4 bases, with 14 bases between. Germline V gene lookup returns CDR1 MNHEY and CDR2 SMNVEV (reference sequence). CDR3 region: CASSPWDRITGELFF. The CDR3, as DNA: TGTGCCAGCAGTCCCTGGGACCGAATCACCGGGGAGCTGTTTTTT.

This clonotype was recorded many times. The J gene is TRBJ2-7, the V gene TRBV28, with 14 bases fitting TRBD2. V shed 5 bases, J shed 5 bases, and the junction held 14 bases outside the gene matches. The germline V gene encodes CDR1 MDHEN and CDR2 SYDVKM. This CDR3 is built from 18 residues. CDR3 amino acids: CASSPTGTSGSVINEQYF. CDR3 in DNA: TGTGCCAGCAGTCCTACCGGGACTAGCGGGAGTGTCATCAACGAGCAGTACTTC.

This clonotype was picked up many times. The J gene is TRBJ2-7, the V gene TRBV20-1; D remains ambiguous. There are 15 residues in the CDR3. The V gene lost 0 bases and the J gene lost 0 bases, with 12 bases spanning the gap. The germline V gene encodes CDR1 DFQATT and CDR2 SNEGSKA (reference sequence). Here the CDR3 DNA reads TGCAGTGCTAGAGATTCGGCCCGAAGCTCCTACGAGCAGTACTTC. This gives the protein CSARDSARSSYEQYF.

This clonotype was detected a few times. This sequence may be a read error, since a much larger clone differs from it by one base. The chain links TRBV19 to TRBJ2-7, with D perhaps assigned TRBD1 or TRBD2 (6 bases each). CDR3 length equals 15 residues. V gave up 2 bases and J gave up 6 bases, with 17 bases separating them. Germline V gene lookup returns CDR1 LNHDA and CDR2 SQIVND (reference sequence). The CDR3 sequence is CASSITGANTCEQYF. CDR3 nucleotide sequence: TGTGCCAGTAGTATAACGGGGGCGAATACCTGCGAGCAGTACTTC.

In this sample, this clonotype turned up a few times. The chain employs TRBV4-3 and TRBJ1-3; D uncertain. The CDR3 totals 16 residues. V was pared by 0 bases and J by 1 base, with 10 bases between. Germline lookup yields CDR1 LGHNA and CDR2 YSLEER. CDR3 nucleotide sequence: TGCGCCAGCAGCCAAGAGGCGAGGTTGTCTGGAAACACCATATATTTT. Its protein product is CASSQEARLSGNTIYF.

The chain carries TRBV7-4 and TRBJ2-5; 13 bases fit TRBD2. The CDR3 has 24 amino acids. The junction had 22 bases not matched to a gene; V was cut back by 0 bases and J by 0 bases. The germline V gene encodes CDR1 SGHVT and CDR2 SQSDAQ. The CDR3 reads CASSLAWVTKVLVGLAGYQETQYF. DNA of the CDR3: TGTGCCAGCAGCTTAGCGTGGGTCACCAAAGTCCTCGTGGGACTAGCGGGATACCAAGAGACCCAGTACTTC.

This clonotype was recorded at least ten times. V usage is TRBV7-9 and J usage is TRBJ2-7; 9 nucleotides align to TRBD1. The CDR3 consists of 15 residues. After removal of 5 bases from V and 4 bases from J, the junction contained 9 bases not matched to a gene. CDR1 and CDR2 (germline): SEHNR, FQNEAQ (reference sequence). The CDR3 DNA reads TGTGCCAGCAGCGCCCGGACAGGGGAGGGGTACGAGCAGTACTTC. It specifies CASSARTGEGYEQYF.

Ten or more counts support this clonotype. This sequence joins TRBV10-3 and TRBJ2-5; TRBD1 aligns across 10 bases. The junction had 1 base not matched to a gene; V was cut back by 6 bases and J by 3 bases. The CDR3 totals 13 residues. The germline V gene has CDR1 ENHRY and CDR2 SYGVKD. The CDR3 nucleotides read TGTGCCATCAGCGGGACAGGGGAAGAGACCCAGTACTTC. Encoded protein: CAISGTGEETQYF.

The sample holds many counts of this clonotype. The chain links TRBV11-2 to TRBJ2-7; 10 positions agree with TRBD1. The V gene's germline CDR1 is SGHAT and CDR2 FQNNGV. This CDR3 region has 15 residues. The J segment lost 6 bases and the V segment lost 6 bases, leaving 11 bases of the junction unmatched. CDR3 nucleotides: TGTGCCAGCAGACGACCGGGACAGGGGATTACCGAGCAGTACTTC. Amino acids: CASRRPGQGITEQYF.

About this clonotype: A much bigger clone sits one base away, suggesting this may be a read error. The V gene is TRBV9, the J gene TRBJ2-5; D uncertain. The length of the CDR3 is 14 residues. Germline V gene data show CDR1 as SGDLS and CDR2 as YYNGEE. Trimming took 1 base from V and 4 from J, leaving 11 bases between them. The CDR3 spells CASSVTIVPETQYF. The CDR3, as DNA: TGTGCCAGCAGCGTAACAATCGTCCCAGAGACCCAGTACTTC.

The gene calls are TRBV7-2 and TRBJ2-5, with 7 bases fitting TRBD1. Germline assignment: CDR1 SGHTA and CDR2 FQGNSA. J gave up 4 bases and V 4 bases, and 9 bases lay outside the gene matches. The CDR3 is 15 residues long. The CDR3 nucleotides read TGTGCCAGCAGCTCCTACCGGGACAGTGGAGAGACCCAGTACTTC. Translating gives CASSSYRDSGETQYF. Full variable domain (remainder filled in from reference TRBV7-2 and TRBJ2-5): GAGVSQSPSNKVTEKGKDVELRCDPISGHTALYWYRQSLGQGLEFLIYFQGNSAPDKSGLPSDRFSAERTGGSVSTLTIQRTQQEDSAVYLCASSSYRDSGETQYFGPGTRLLVL.

This clonotype was seen ten or more times. The genes are TRBV12-3 or TRBV12-4 and TRBJ2-2; 10 bases match TRBD2. With 3 bases clipped from V and 1 base from J, the junction kept 5 bases outside the gene matches. The CDR3 runs 17 residues. Here the CDR3 reads CASSFLGLAENTGELFF. CDR3 nucleotide sequence: TGTGCCAGCAGTTTTTTAGGACTAGCGGAGAACACCGGGGAGCTGTTTTTT.

This clonotype was counted many times. V and J are TRBV18 and TRBJ2-5, with D hard to call. Germline-derived CDR1 and CDR2 are KGHSH and LQKENI. Trimming removed 2 bases from V and 4 bases from J, with 2 bases in between. There are 11 residues in the CDR3. The CDR3 bases are TGTGCCAGCTCACCATCAGAGACCCAGTACTTC. Translated: CASSPSETQYF. Complete variable domain (other parts from reference TRBV18 and TRBJ2-5): NAGVMQNPRHLVRRRGQEARLRCSPMKGHSHVYWYRQLPEEGLKFMVYLQKENIIDESGMPKERFSAEFPKEGPSILRIQQVVRGDSAAYFCASSPSETQYFGPGTRLLVL.

Ten or more counts support this clonotype. The chain is built from TRBV7-9 and TRBJ1-1, with no clear D. From germline, CDR1 is SEHNR and CDR2 FQNEAQ (reference sequence). Trimming stripped 1 base from V and 5 bases from J, with 11 bases between. The length of the CDR3 is 14 residues. The CDR3 DNA follows: TGTGCCAGCAGCTTAGACTCTAGCGCGACTGAAGCTTTCTTT. This gives the protein CASSLDSSATEAFF.

This clonotype was observed many times. The V and J genes are TRBV4-1 and TRBJ1-1; D not resolved. Germline-derived CDR1 and CDR2 are MGHRA and YSYEKL. Trimming pared 1 base from V and 0 bases from J, leaving 6 bases between. The CDR3 loop spans 14 amino acids. Here the CDR3 reads CASSQGRVNTEAFF. The CDR3 nucleotides read TGCGCCAGCAGCCAAGGACGGGTGAACACTGAAGCTTTCTTT.

At least ten counts were recorded for this clonotype. The chain couples TRBV2 to TRBJ2-7, with D perhaps TRBD1 (5 bases). The CDR3 spans 12 residues. The ends were cut back, 11 bases at V and 0 bases at J, with 11 bases in the middle. Germline V gene data show CDR1 as SNHLY and CDR2 as FYNNEI. The CDR3 spells CAGSTDSYEQYF. The CDR3 DNA sequence: TGTGCCGGATCGACAGACTCCTACGAGCAGTACTTC. Variable domain in full (rest from reference TRBV2 and TRBJ2-7): EPEVTQTPSHQVTQMGQEVILRCVPISNHLYFYWYRQILGQKVEFLVSFYNNEISEKSEIFDDQFSVERPDGSNFTLKIRSTKLEDSAMYFCAGSTDSYEQYFGPGTRLTVT.

This clonotype has a count of ten or more. The rearrangement joins TRBV5-8 to TRBJ1-1, with no clear D. The CDR3 is made up of 12 amino acids. From germline, CDR1 is SGHTS and CDR2 YDEGEE. V was trimmed by 3 bases and J by 5 bases, leaving 8 bases between them. The CDR3 here is CASSSDGTEAFF. In DNA, the CDR3 is TGTGCCAGCAGCTCAGACGGAACTGAAGCTTTCTTT.

This clonotype has at least ten counts. J is TRBJ1-5 and V is TRBV12-3 or TRBV12-4; D uncertain. This CDR3 is built from 14 residues. Trimming pared 3 bases from V and 2 bases from J, leaving 8 bases between. CDR3 loop: CASSFHDGNQPQHF. DNA of the CDR3: TGTGCCAGCAGTTTCCACGACGGCAATCAGCCCCAGCATTTT.

This clonotype was found many times. The chain employs TRBV12-3 or TRBV12-4 and TRBJ2-5; TRBD2 matches 11 bases. Trimming took 1 base from V and 4 from J; bases not matched to a gene: 14. This CDR3 region has 19 residues. CDR3 residues: CASSLELLAGGPRRETQYF. CDR3 coding DNA: TGTGCCAGCAGTTTAGAGCTCCTAGCGGGAGGTCCAAGGCGAGAGACCCAGTACTTC.

This clonotype was counted ten times or more. The gene calls are TRBV19 and TRBJ2-2; D not resolved. Trimming removed 4 bases at V and 7 bases at J, with 4 bases between. This CDR3 has 11 amino acids. Germline V lookup: CDR1 LNHDA, CDR2 SQIVND (reference sequence). CDR3 loop: CASSSYGELFF. The CDR3, as DNA: TGTGCCAGTAGTAGCTACGGGGAGCTGTTTTTT. The full variable domain, completed using reference TRBV19 and TRBJ2-2, is DGGITQSPKYLFRKEGQNVTLSCEQNLNHDAMYWYRQDPGQGLRLIYYSQIVNDFQKGDIAEGYSVSREKKESFPLTVTSAQKNPTAFYLCASSSYGELFFGEGSRLTVL.

Regarding this clonotype: A much larger clone lies a single base off, so this may be a read error. This chain uses TRBV6-1 with TRBJ2-7, with D perhaps matching TRBD2 (5 bases). The germline V gene has CDR1 MNHNS and CDR2 SASEGT. This CDR3 is built from 14 residues. V was pared by 10 bases and J by 1 base, with 17 bases between. The DNA of the CDR3 is TGTGCCAACAGCCACCGGGGAGTGTCCTACGAGCAGTACTTC. Translated, it gives CANSHRGVSYEQYF.

Many counts were recorded for this clonotype. Written as DNA, the CDR3 is TGTGCCAGCAGTTTGAGGACCCCCTCCTATTCACCCCTCCACTTT. This sequence encodes CASSLRTPSYSPLHF. This rearrangement joins TRBV27 to TRBJ1-6; no clear D gene. The germline CDR1 and CDR2 sequences are MNHEY and SMNVEV (reference sequence). V was pared by 3 bases and J by 8 bases, with 14 bases between. This CDR3 contains 15 residues.

The rearrangement links TRBV11-2 to TRBJ1-2; TRBD1 might be the D (5 bases). V was trimmed by 1 base and J by 6 bases, leaving 15 bases between them. Germline V gene sequence: CDR1 SGHAT, CDR2 FQNNGV. The CDR3 runs 15 residues. CDR3 amino acids: CASSLVPGHSDGYTF. CDR3 bases: TGTGCCAGCAGCTTAGTTCCAGGGCATAGTGATGGCTACACCTTC.

This clonotype came up many times. The rearrangement links TRBV20-1 to TRBJ1-1; TRBD1 is a possible D gene (5 bases). The length of the CDR3 is 14 residues. V was shortened by 2 bases and J by 1 base, with 11 bases between the two germline ends. Germline V CDR1 and CDR2: DFQATT, SNEGSKA (reference sequence). The CDR3 spells CSARRDAGNTEAFF. The CDR3 nucleotides are TGCAGTGCTAGACGGGACGCAGGGAACACTGAAGCTTTCTTT.

This clonotype was counted ten times or more. The chain uses TRBV2 and TRBJ2-5; D possibly corresponds to TRBD2 (6 bases). The germline gives CDR1 SNHLY, CDR2 FYNNEI. This CDR3 has 14 residues. V gave up 6 bases and J gave up 3 bases, with 14 bases separating them. The CDR3 here is CASRMASGEETQYF. DNA of the CDR3: TGTGCCAGCAGGATGGCGTCGGGAGAAGAGACCCAGTACTTC.

This clonotype was seen at least ten times. The genes are TRBV6-1 and TRBJ1-5; the D is unclear. CDR3 length: 13 amino acids. Germline assignment: CDR1 MNHNS and CDR2 SASEGT. Deletions cut 4 bases from V and 3 bases from J, with 7 bases between. The CDR3 loop reads CASSADLNQPQHF. CDR3 DNA sequence: TGTGCCAGCAGTGCGGACCTCAATCAGCCCCAGCATTTT.

This clonotype was picked up many times. The gene calls are TRBV5-5 and TRBJ2-7; 9 bases fit TRBD1. This CDR3 region has 14 residues. V dropped 5 bases and J dropped 3; count of bases not matched to a gene: 6. The germline V gene encodes CDR1 SGHKS and CDR2 YYEKEE (reference sequence). The CDR3 coding sequence is TGTGCCAGCAGACCTCGGACAGGGGACTACGAGCAGTACTTC. Amino acid sequence: CASRPRTGDYEQYF.

This clonotype was counted many times. This sequence joins TRBV12-3 or TRBV12-4 and TRBJ1-6; TRBD1 might be the D (6 bases). V was clipped by 5 bases and J by 15 bases, with 17 bases between them. The CDR3 totals 13 residues. The CDR3 DNA reads TGTGCCAGCAGTCCCACAGGGCGGCGGGACCTCCACTTT. Amino acids: CASSPTGRRDLHF.

In its sample, this clonotype was seen many times. This rearrangement joins TRBV5-1 to TRBJ1-1; weak D call: TRBD1 (5 bases). Germline loops: CDR1 SGHRS, CDR2 YFSETQ. Deletions cut 5 bases from V and 2 bases from J, with 10 bases between. The CDR3 is made up of 13 amino acids. The CDR3 region is CASRRDGNTEAFF. CDR3 nucleotide sequence: TGCGCCAGCAGACGGGACGGAAACACTGAAGCTTTCTTT.